This T cell receptor beta chain came from a study of blood T cell repertoires in COVID-19. In the study overall: Acute and convalescent COVID-19 specimens originated in the United States, Italy and Spain. T cells, B-cell-depleted T cells, or PBMCs provided the cDNA or gDNA that served as material.

Germline V gene lookup returns CDR1 MNHEY and CDR2 SVGAGI. V lost 7 bases and J 2 bases, leaving 9 bases between the germline ends. CDR3 length equals 13 residues. Per the authors' pipeline: Scientists estimated how many nucleated cells there were by amplifying reference gene primers. Sequenced by immunoSEQ multiplex PCR; TCRdb stores in-frame clones only, minus some. V, J and clone size reflect that table, while D and trimming were determined from the DNA. Of fewer than 250,000 clones listed, about 93% are singletons. The receptor's source is a man aged 25 to 40 with COVID-19, enrolled during active disease. The sequencing sample was made of peripheral blood. J is TRBJ1-3 and V is TRBV6-5; tentatively, D is TRBD1 (6 bases). CDR3 in DNA: TGTGCCAGCAAGACAGGACCTGGAAACACCATATATTTT. Its protein product is CASKTGPGNTIYF.